This T cell receptor beta chain is from a study of identical twins. This clonotype was recorded at least ten times. The antigen is unknown. Trimming pared 4 bases from V and 7 bases from J, leaving 8 bases between. This CDR3 is built from 12 residues. In germline, CDR1 is SGHTA, CDR2 FQGNSA. TCRdb re-derived calls from the 5' RACE reads in MiXCR, one entry per CDR3 protein. Of fewer than 350,000 distinct CDR3 sequences listed, less than 9% are singletons. Study-level results: Twins showed weaker excess sharing in their beta out-of-frame sequences.

This sample was also put to use in a study of yellow fever vaccine responses in identical twins.

The sequenced material came from memory (CD45RO+) T cells sorted from blood. This receptor was identified in a woman under 30 in good health. V is TRBV7-2 and J is TRBJ2-1; D uncertain. CDR3 sequence reads: CASSSQLNEQFF. In DNA, the CDR3 is TGTGCCAGCAGCTCCCAACTTAATGAGCAGTTCTTC.